The clone carrying this TCR beta chain has a handful of counts. As yet, its antigen is unknown. The data stem from a study of T cell responses to AZD1222 COVID-19 vaccine. The assay was immunoSEQ multiplex PCR, and TCRdb's table has in-frame clones only and misses some. The sample yields 90,000 to 120,000 clones, about 89% seen once. Pooled samples include second doses given at about 4 or 12 weeks. General study findings and limits: Two AZD1222 doses significantly raised spike-specific TCR breadth and depth over controls.

From germline, CDR1 is MNHEY and CDR2 SMNVEV (reference sequence). CDR3 size: 15 residues. After removal of 3 bases from V and 5 bases from J, the junction contained 7 bases not matched to a gene. The J gene is TRBJ1-1, the V gene TRBV27; TRBD1 aligns across 9 bases. Here the sequenced sample was peripheral blood, taken 28 days after the second AZD1222 dose. The receptor comes from an adult who received the AZD1222 COVID-19 vaccine. The CDR3 protein is CASSLGTGSVTEAFF. CDR3 sequence (DNA): TGTGCCAGCAGTTTGGGGACAGGGAGTGTGACTGAAGCTTTCTTT.